Sequencing of this T cell receptor delta chain was carried out in a study of delta chains in infants with herpesvirus infections. Study-wide background: The search targeted a public fetal Vdelta1/Vgamma8 clonotype after postnatal CMV infection. Broader study findings: Later infection age appeared linked to lower public-clonotype frequency among Vdelta1 cells. Among more than 15 CMV-infected infants, 4 showed the public Vdelta1 clonotype.

Gamma-chain- and delta-chain-specific primers converted PBMC RNA into TCR cDNA. TCRdb re-called clones from the RT-PCR reads using CATT. Among about 140 delta-chain clones listed, about 13% were seen once. V was shortened by 4 bases and J by 0 bases, with 24 bases between the two germline ends. The CDR3 consists of 19 residues. The germline V gene has CDR1 TSWWSYY and CDR2 QGS. This clone was seen a few times. Its antigen remains unknown. The protein held in TCRdb is that of a much larger clone and does not match this DNA's translation at residue 7, likely because of a read error; the protein shown is translated from the DNA.

This specimen was peripheral blood, taken at time point 3 of longitudinal follow-up. The chain has TRDV1 and TRDJ1; D is ambiguous. This receptor was taken from a human donor who was a Ugandan infant, either HIV-exposed or HIV-unexposed (not recorded which). In DNA form, the CDR3 reads TGTGCTCTTGGGGTGGCCCCCGGTGATAGGCGGACATACACCGATAAACTCATCTTT. It translates to CALGVAPGDRRTYTDKLIF.